These 22 T cell receptor beta chains share one sample of origin, sequenced in a study of response to subunit inactivated influenza vaccine. TCRdb re-called the RT-PCR reads through MiXCR, storing one row per CDR3 protein. Among roughly 190,000 distinct CDR3 sequences, less than 15% were seen once, and the ten largest hold approximately 30%. These same records also appear under a second study, on T cells expressing NK-cell markers. That paper adds: Researchers built TCR beta cDNA using 5'RACE template switching with UMIs.

The sample in question was CD8+ T cells sorted from PBMCs, obtained 11 to 12 days after vaccination. The receptors derive from a man aged 50 or older who received an inactivated influenza vaccine.

This clonotype was detected only a few times. The chain joins TRBV7-9 to TRBJ2-3; TRBD1 agrees at 8 bases. Germline trimming cut 5 bases from V and 3 bases from J; bases unmatched to any gene: 1. The CDR3 totals 13 residues. The germline V gene has CDR1 SEHNR and CDR2 FQNEAQ (reference sequence). CDR3 region: CASSRQGTDTQYF. The CDR3 region has the DNA TGTGCCAGCAGCAGACAGGGGACAGATACGCAGTATTTT.

In this sample, this clonotype turned up a few times. The V call is TRBV15, the J call TRBJ2-7; 13 nucleotides agree with TRBD2. With 3 bases clipped from V and 3 bases from J, the junction kept 2 bases outside the gene matches. Germline V gene data show CDR1 as LNHNV and CDR2 as YYDKDF (reference sequence). The CDR3 runs to 15 residues. In nucleotides, the CDR3 is TGTGCCACCAGCAGCAGACTAGCGGGAGGCTACGAGCAGTACTTC. Its translation is CATSSRLAGGYEQYF.

This clonotype has a handful of counts. V usage is TRBV30 and J usage is TRBJ2-7, with D unclear. This CDR3 contains 13 residues. The ends were cut back, 1 base at V and 5 bases at J, with 12 bases in the middle. Germline V gene sequence: CDR1 GTSNPN, CDR2 SVGIG (reference sequence). The CDR3, as DNA: TGTGCCTGGAGTGGGGTAGTTGGGGACGAGCAGTACTTC. This sequence encodes CAWSGVVGDEQYF.

The V call is TRBV4-3, the J call TRBJ2-5; 13 nucleotides match TRBD2. The CDR3 consists of 15 residues. Per the germline V gene, CDR1 is LGHNA and CDR2 is YSLEER. After removal of 6 bases from V and 5 bases from J, the junction contained 6 bases not matched to a gene. CDR3 loop: CASRPGLAGEETQYF. In DNA form, the CDR3 reads TGCGCCAGCAGGCCTGGACTAGCGGGAGAGGAGACCCAGTACTTC.

This clonotype was seen a handful of times. The chain carries TRBV12-3 or TRBV12-4 and TRBJ1-5, with a weak D call TRBD1 (5 bases). The V gene lost 5 bases and the J gene lost 6 bases, with 11 bases spanning the gap. The CDR3 extends over 13 amino acids. The CDR3 region has the DNA TGTGCCAGCAGTCCAGGGAGAGGTCAGCCCCAGCATTTT. Its translation: CASSPGRGQPQHF.

The genes are TRBV9 and TRBJ2-6, with 9 bases lining up with TRBD1. Germline assignment: CDR1 SGDLS and CDR2 YYNGEE. The CDR3 contains 16 residues. V lost 3 bases and J lost 4; bases outside the gene matches: 5. The CDR3 sequence is CASSGGQGFGANVLTF. CDR3 bases: TGTGCCAGCAGCGGAGGACAGGGGTTCGGGGCCAACGTCCTGACTTTC.

The V call is TRBV12-3 or TRBV12-4, the J call TRBJ2-7; a weak D match, TRBD1 (6 bases). Between the trimmed V and J ends, which lost 0 bases and 5 bases, there was a span of 14 bases. The CDR3 loop spans 15 amino acids. CDR3 nucleotide sequence: TGTGCCAGCAGTTTAGCAGCCCAGGGGCTCGACGAGCAGTACTTC. Encoded protein: CASSLAAQGLDEQYF.

In its sample, this clonotype was seen a few times. The gene calls are TRBV15 and TRBJ2-1; TRBD2 matches at 9 bases. There are 15 residues in the CDR3. V lost 6 bases to trimming and J lost 2 bases; unmatched junction nucleotides: 5. CDR1 and CDR2 from the germline V gene are LNHNV and YYDKDF (reference sequence). CDR3 protein: CATSIAGGPYNEQFF. CDR3 nucleotide sequence: TGTGCCACCAGTATTGCGGGGGGGCCCTACAATGAGCAGTTCTTC.

This clonotype came up a few times. The CDR3 here is CASSRLRASGQSSYNEQFF. The CDR3 DNA reads TGTGCCAGCAGCCGCCTCCGGGCCTCGGGGCAGAGCTCCTACAATGAGCAGTTCTTC. The chain couples TRBV11-1 to TRBJ2-1, with D perhaps given as TRBD1 or TRBD2 (5 bases each). This CDR3 is 19 amino acids long. The germline V gene encodes CDR1 SGHAT and CDR2 FQDESV (reference sequence). V gave up 5 bases and J gave up 0 bases, with 23 bases separating them.

This clonotype was seen more than once but under ten times. The chain joins TRBV11-1 to TRBJ1-1; no clear D. Germline CDR1 is SGHAT and CDR2 is FQDESV (reference sequence). CDR3 size: 12 residues. Trimming took off 4 bases at V and 8 bases at J, with 11 bases between the two ends. The CDR3, as DNA: TGTGCCAGCAGCTCAGACAAGTGGGAAGCTTTCTTT. It codes for CASSSDKWEAFF. Full variable domain (missing parts from reference TRBV11-1 and TRBJ1-1): EAEVAQSPRYKITEKSQAVAFWCDPISGHATLYWYRQILGQGPELLVQFQDESVVDDSQLPKDRFSAERLKGVDSTLKIQPAELGDSAMYLCASSSDKWEAFFGQGTRLTVV.

This clonotype came up a few times. The chain joins TRBV6-2 or TRBV6-3 to TRBJ1-5; the D is unclear. The V gene's germline CDR1 is MNHEY and CDR2 SVGEGT. The CDR3 is 14 residues long. The V end lost 3 bases, the J end lost 2 bases, and 8 bases lay between the germline ends. CDR3 sequence: CASSYIRGNQPQHF. For the CDR3, the DNA is TGTGCCAGCAGTTATATAAGGGGCAATCAGCCCCAGCATTTT.

The chain uses TRBV4-1 and TRBJ2-7; a weak D match, TRBD2 (7 bases). Trimming removed 1 base at V and 7 bases at J, with 17 bases between. The CDR3 is 15 residues long. Germline CDR1 MGHRA, CDR2 YSYEKL. The CDR3 sequence is CASSQVFGGAGEQYF. CDR3 sequence (DNA): TGCGCCAGCAGCCAAGTTTTTGGGGGGGCGGGTGAGCAGTACTTC.

The CDR3 protein is CASSSAGELNNEQFF. In DNA, the CDR3 is TGTGCCAGCAGTTCTGCGGGGGAACTCAACAATGAGCAGTTCTTC. This chain uses TRBV5-6 with TRBJ2-1; 7 bases agree with TRBD2. CDR1 SGHDT and CDR2 YYEEEE come from the germline V gene. The CDR3 loop spans 15 amino acids. J lost 5 bases, V lost 5 bases, and 10 bases had no gene match.

V gene TRBV11-1 combines with J gene TRBJ2-1; 13 nucleotides align to TRBD2. Germline CDR1 and CDR2: SGHAT and FQDESV (reference sequence). The V and J ends lost 1 base and 6 bases, in that order; junction bases with no gene match: 9. CDR3 length equals 18 residues. CDR3 protein: CASSLGIGLAGVSNEQFF. CDR3 DNA sequence: TGTGCCAGCAGCTTAGGAATCGGACTAGCGGGAGTTTCCAATGAGCAGTTCTTC.

CDR3 loop: CASSPDSMKQETQYF. CDR3 sequence (DNA): TGCGCCAGCAGCCCGGACAGCATGAAGCAAGAGACCCAGTACTTC. The J gene is TRBJ2-5, the V gene TRBV5-1; TRBD1 might be the D (6 bases). V dropped 4 bases and J dropped 2 bases, with 15 bases sitting between them. CDR3 length: 15 residues. Germline V gives CDR1 SGHRS, CDR2 YFSETQ.

The rearrangement links TRBV11-2 to TRBJ1-2, with D possibly being TRBD1 (6 bases). Germline V gene lookup returns CDR1 SGHAT and CDR2 FQNNGV. V was trimmed by 8 bases and J by 7 bases, leaving 14 bases between them. The CDR3 is made up of 12 amino acids. The CDR3 DNA is TGTGCCAGCGGCCCAGGGGCCTTTGGCTACACCTTC. Protein sequence: CASGPGAFGYTF.

V gene TRBV6-1 combines with J gene TRBJ2-5, with D perhaps assigned TRBD1 or TRBD2 (7 bases each). Germline V gives CDR1 MNHNS, CDR2 SASEGT. V was trimmed by 6 bases and J by 5 bases, leaving 13 bases between them. The CDR3 is 13 amino acids. The CDR3 sequence is CASRAGGVETQYF. DNA of the CDR3: TGTGCCAGCAGGGCAGGGGGGGTGGAGACCCAGTACTTC.

This clonotype has only a few counts. This chain connects TRBV7-9 to TRBJ1-2; TRBD1 agrees at 7 bases. V trimming: 5 bases; J trimming: 3 bases; junction bases outside the gene matches: 6. Germline values: CDR1 SEHNR, CDR2 FQNEAQ (reference sequence). The CDR3 is made up of 14 amino acids. CDR3 sequence (DNA): TGTGCCAGCAGCGGCCGGGACAGCTACTATGGCTACACCTTC. Translating gives CASSGRDSYYGYTF. Together with reference TRBV7-9 and TRBJ1-2, the CDR3 gives the full variable domain: DTGVSQNPRHKITKRGQNVTFRCDPISEHNRLYWYRQTLGQGPEFLTYFQNEAQLEKSRLLSDRFSAERPKGSFSTLEIQRTEQGDSAMYLCASSGRDSYYGYTFGSGTRLTVV.

This clonotype showed up just a few times. The chain links TRBV29-1 to TRBJ2-7; no clear D gene. The germline V and J ends were trimmed by 7 bases and 1 base, with 8 bases remaining between them. This CDR3 is 11 amino acids long. Germline CDR1 and CDR2: SQVTM and ANQGSEA. The CDR3 is CSAGRSYEQYF. The CDR3 DNA follows: TGCAGCGCTGGGCGGTCCTACGAGCAGTACTTC.

This clonotype has only a few counts. V and J are TRBV27 and TRBJ2-1; 13 bases align to TRBD2. V lost 6 bases to trimming and J lost 6 bases; unmatched junction nucleotides: 2. The length of the CDR3 is 14 residues. Per the germline V gene, CDR1 is MNHEY and CDR2 is SMNVEV (reference sequence). The CDR3 loop is CASRGLAGLNEQFF. The CDR3 DNA follows: TGTGCCAGCAGGGGACTAGCGGGGCTCAATGAGCAGTTCTTC.

This clonotype was recorded a few times. The chain employs TRBV28 and TRBJ2-4, with D unclear. The CDR3 sequence is 13 residues long. Between the trimmed V and J ends, which lost 6 bases and 0 bases, there was a span of 6 bases. Germline V CDR1 and CDR2: MDHEN, SYDVKM. The CDR3 protein is CASRNLAKNIQYF. CDR3 nucleotide sequence: TGTGCCAGCAGAAATTTAGCCAAAAACATTCAGTACTTC. Full variable domain (remainder filled in from reference TRBV28 and TRBJ2-4): DVKVTQSSRYLVKRTGEKVFLECVQDMDHENMFWYRQDPGLGLRLIYFSYDVKMKEKGDIPEGYSVSREKKERFSLILESASTNQTSMYLCASRNLAKNIQYFGAGTRLSVL.

A few counts support this clonotype. Sequence at one end of the junction differs from germline and may be a read error. The CDR3 sequence is CAGSPTRGTLDQAFF. The DNA for the CDR3 is TGTGCCGGCAGCCCCACCCGTGGGACCTTGGACCAAGCTTTCTTT. The V call is TRBV7-9, the J call TRBJ1-1, with D perhaps TRBD1 (5 bases). Germline V lookup: CDR1 SEHNR, CDR2 FQNEAQ (reference sequence). The CDR3 spans 15 residues.